The clone carrying this T cell receptor beta chain was found once. Its antigen is undetermined. The PCR used 60 Vbeta and 13 Jbeta primers. Sequenced by immunoSEQ multiplex PCR; TCRdb stores in-frame clones only, minus some. The sample holds approximately 50,000 clones, 60% to 85% seen once. This sample was included in a study of cytomegalovirus exposure and HLA in healthy donors. General study findings and limits: Fewer N-insertions (relative to the roughly 610-donor mean) were reportedly seen in an Asian-associated ancestry cluster in a later analysis. Confirmation was obtained in vitro that a few CMV-associated chains are specific for CMV antigens. Within a later analysis, the majority of CMV-associated TCR beta chains appeared HLA-restricted. Differences between HLA loci emerged in a later analysis of TCR association rates, with DRB1 most and HLA-C fewest.

This CDR3 comprises 13 residues. Trimming stripped 6 bases from V and 4 bases from J, with 10 bases between. CDR1 is LNHDA, CDR2 SQIVND, per germline (reference sequence). Sample: PBMCs. The clonotype was recovered from a man aged 30 to 39 in good health and CMV-seropositive. The chain uses TRBV19 and TRBJ2-1, with D tentatively TRBD1 (5 bases). The CDR3 loop reads CASRDSLYNEQFF. DNA for the CDR3: TGTGCCAGTAGAGACAGCCTATACAATGAGCAGTTCTTC.